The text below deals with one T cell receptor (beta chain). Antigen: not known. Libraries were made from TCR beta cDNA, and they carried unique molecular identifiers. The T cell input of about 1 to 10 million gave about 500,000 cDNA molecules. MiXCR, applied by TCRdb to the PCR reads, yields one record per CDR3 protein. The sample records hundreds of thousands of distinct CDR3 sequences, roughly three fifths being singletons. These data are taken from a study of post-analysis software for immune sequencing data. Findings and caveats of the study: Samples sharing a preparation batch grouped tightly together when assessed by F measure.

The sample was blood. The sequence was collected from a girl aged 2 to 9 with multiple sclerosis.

The CDR3 coding sequence is TGTGCCAGCAGCCCTCCAACTCGGCCCCAAGGCTACGAGCAGTACTTC. The encoded protein is CASSPPTRPQGYEQYF. This chain uses TRBV7-9 with TRBJ2-7; no definite D call. CDR3 size: 16 residues. From germline, CDR1 is SEHNR and CDR2 FQNEAQ (reference sequence). V was cut by 5 bases and J by 3 bases, with 20 bases left in between. The variable domain in full, completed from reference TRBV7-9 and TRBJ2-7, reads DTGVSQNPRHKITKRGQNVTFRCDPISEHNRLYWYRQTLGQGPEFLTYFQNEAQLEKSRLLSDRFSAERPKGSFSTLEIQRTEQGDSAMYLCASSPPTRPQGYEQYFGPGTRLTVT.